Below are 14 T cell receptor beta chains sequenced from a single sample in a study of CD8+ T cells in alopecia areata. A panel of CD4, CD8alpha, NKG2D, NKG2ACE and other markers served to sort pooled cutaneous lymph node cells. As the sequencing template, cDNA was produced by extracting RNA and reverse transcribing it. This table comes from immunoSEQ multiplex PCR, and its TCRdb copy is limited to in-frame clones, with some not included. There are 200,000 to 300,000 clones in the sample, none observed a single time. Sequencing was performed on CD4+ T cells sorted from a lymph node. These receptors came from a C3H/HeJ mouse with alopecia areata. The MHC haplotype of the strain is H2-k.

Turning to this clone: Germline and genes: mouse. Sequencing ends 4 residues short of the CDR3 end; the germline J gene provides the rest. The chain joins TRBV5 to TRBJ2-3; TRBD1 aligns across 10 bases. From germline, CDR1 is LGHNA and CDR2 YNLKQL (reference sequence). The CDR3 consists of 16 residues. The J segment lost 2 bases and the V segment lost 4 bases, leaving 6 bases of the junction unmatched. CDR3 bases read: TGTGCCAGCAGCCCAGGACAGGGGGGCCTTGCAGAA. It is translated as CASSPGQGGLAE. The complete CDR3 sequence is CASSPGQGGLAETLYF.

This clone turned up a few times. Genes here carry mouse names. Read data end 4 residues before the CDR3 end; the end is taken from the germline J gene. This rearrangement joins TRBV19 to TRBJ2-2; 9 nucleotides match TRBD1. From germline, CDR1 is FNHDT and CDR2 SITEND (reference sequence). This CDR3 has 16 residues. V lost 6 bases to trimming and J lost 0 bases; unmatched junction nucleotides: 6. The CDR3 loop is CASTVQGASNTGQLYF. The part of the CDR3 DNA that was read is TGTGCCAGCACCGTACAGGGGGCGTCAAACACCGGG.

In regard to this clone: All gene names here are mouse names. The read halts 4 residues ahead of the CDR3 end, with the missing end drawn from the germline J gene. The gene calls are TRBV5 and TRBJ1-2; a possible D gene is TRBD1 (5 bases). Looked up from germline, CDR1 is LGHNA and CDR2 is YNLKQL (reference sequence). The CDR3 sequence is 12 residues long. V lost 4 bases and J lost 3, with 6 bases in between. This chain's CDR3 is CASSLTDSDYTF. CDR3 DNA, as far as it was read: TGTGCCAGCAGCCTGACAGACTCC.

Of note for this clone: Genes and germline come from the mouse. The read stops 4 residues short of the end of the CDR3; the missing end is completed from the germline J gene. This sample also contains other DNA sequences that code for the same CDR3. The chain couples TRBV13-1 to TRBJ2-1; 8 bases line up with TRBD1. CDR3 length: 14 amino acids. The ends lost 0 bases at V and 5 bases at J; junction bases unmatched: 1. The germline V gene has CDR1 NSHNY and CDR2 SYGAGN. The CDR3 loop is CASSDAGGDAEQFF. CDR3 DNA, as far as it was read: TGTGCCAGCAGTGATGCAGGGGGCGATGCT.

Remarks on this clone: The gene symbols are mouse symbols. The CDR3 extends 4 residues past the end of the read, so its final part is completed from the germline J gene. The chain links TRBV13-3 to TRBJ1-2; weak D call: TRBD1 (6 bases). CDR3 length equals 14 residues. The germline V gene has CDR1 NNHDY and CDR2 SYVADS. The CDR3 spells CASSETGGALDYTF. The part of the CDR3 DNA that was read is TGTGCCAGCAGTGAGACGGGGGGGGCGCTC.

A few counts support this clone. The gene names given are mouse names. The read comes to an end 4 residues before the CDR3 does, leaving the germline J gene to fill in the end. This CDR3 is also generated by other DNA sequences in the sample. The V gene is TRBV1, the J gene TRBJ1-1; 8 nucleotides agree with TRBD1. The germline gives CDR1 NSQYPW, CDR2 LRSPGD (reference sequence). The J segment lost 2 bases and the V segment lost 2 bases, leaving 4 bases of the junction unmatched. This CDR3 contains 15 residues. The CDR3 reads CTCSARTGINTEVFF. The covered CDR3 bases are TGCACCTGCAGTGCACGGACAGGGATCAACACA.

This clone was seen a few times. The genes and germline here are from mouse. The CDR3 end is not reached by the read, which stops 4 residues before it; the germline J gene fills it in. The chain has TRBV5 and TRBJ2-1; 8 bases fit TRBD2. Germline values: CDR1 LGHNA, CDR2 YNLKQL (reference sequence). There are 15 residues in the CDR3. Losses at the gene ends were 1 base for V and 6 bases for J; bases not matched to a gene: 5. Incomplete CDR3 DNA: TGTGCCAGCAGCCAAGGACTGGGGAGAGGTGCT. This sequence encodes CASSQGLGRGA. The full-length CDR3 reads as CASSQGLGRGAEQFF.

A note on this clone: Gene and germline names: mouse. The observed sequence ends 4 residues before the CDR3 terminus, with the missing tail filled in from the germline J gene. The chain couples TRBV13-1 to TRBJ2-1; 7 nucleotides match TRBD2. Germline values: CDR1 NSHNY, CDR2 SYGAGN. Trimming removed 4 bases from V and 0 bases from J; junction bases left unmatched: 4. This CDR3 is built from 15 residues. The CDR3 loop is CASSPDWDNYAEQFF. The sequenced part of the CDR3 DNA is TGTGCCAGCAGTCCCGACTGGGATAACTATGCT.

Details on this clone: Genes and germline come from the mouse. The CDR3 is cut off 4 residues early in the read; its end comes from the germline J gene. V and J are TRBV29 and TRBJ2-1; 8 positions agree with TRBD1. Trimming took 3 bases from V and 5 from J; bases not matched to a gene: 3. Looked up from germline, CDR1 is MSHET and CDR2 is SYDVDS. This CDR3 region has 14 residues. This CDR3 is CASSLADRDAEQFF. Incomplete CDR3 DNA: TGTGCTAGCAGTTTGGCGGACAGGGATGCT.

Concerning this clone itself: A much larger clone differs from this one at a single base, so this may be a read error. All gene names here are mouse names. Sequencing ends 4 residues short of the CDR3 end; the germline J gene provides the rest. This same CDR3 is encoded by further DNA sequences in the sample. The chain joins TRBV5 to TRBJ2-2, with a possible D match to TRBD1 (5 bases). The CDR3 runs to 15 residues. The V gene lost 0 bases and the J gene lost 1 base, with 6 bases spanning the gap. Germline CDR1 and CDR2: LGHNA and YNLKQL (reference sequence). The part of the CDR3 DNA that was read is TGTGCCAGCAGCCAAGATAGGGGAAACACCGGG. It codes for CASSQDRGNTG. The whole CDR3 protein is CASSQDRGNTGQLYF.

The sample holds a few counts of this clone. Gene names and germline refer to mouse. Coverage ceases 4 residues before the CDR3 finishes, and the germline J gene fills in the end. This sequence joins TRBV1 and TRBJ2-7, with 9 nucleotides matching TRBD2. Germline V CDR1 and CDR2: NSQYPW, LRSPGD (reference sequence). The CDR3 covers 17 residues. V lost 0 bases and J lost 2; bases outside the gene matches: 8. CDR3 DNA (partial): TGCACCTGCAGTGCAGACTGGGGGGGAAGAAGAACCTAT. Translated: CTCSADWGGRRTY. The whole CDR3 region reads CTCSADWGGRRTYEQYF. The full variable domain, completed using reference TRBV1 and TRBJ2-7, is VTLLEQNPRWRLVPRGQAVNLRCILKNSQYPWMSWYQQDLQKQLQWLFTLRSPGDKEVKSLPGADYLATRVTDTELRLQVANMSQGRTLYCTCSADWGGRRTYEQYFGPGTRLTVL.

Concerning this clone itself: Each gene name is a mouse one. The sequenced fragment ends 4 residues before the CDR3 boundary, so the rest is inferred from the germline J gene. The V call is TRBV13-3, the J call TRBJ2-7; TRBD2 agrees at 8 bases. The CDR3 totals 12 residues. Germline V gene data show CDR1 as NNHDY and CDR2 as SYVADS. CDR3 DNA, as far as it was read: TGTGCCAGCAGGCCGACTGGGGAT. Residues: CASRPTGD. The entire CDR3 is CASRPTGDEQYF.

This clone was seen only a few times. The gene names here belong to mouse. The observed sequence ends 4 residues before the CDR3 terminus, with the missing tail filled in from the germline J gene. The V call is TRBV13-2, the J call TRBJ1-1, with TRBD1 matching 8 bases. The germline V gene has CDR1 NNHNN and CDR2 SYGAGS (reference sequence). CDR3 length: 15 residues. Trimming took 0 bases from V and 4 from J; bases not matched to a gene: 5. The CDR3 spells CASGDAKDRATEVFF. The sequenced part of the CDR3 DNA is TGTGCCAGCGGTGATGCAAAGGACAGGGCCACA.

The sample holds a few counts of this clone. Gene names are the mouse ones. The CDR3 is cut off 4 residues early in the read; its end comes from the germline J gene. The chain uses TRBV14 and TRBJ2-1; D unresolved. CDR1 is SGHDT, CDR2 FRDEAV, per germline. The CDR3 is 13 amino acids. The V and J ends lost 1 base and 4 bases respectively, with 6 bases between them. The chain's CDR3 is CASSFDNYAEQFF. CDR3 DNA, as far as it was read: TGTGCCAGCAGTTTCGACAATTATGCT.